The 19 T cell receptor beta chains given below trace back to one sample, sequenced in a study of T cell responses to AZD1222 COVID-19 vaccine. The assay was immunoSEQ multiplex PCR, and TCRdb's table has in-frame clones only and misses some. Of approximately 100,000 clones listed, 85% to 90% were seen once; the top ten hold roughly 3.7%. The sequencing here drew on peripheral blood, taken on day 0 of AZD1222 vaccination. The source of these receptors is an adult in good health.

A few counts support this clone. Other nucleotide sequences in the sample specify the same CDR3. The CDR3 loop reads CASSIDRDTQYF. DNA for the CDR3: TGTGCCAGTAGTATAGACCGGGATACGCAGTATTTT. J is TRBJ2-3 and V is TRBV19; D gene ambiguous. Germline assignment: CDR1 LNHDA and CDR2 SQIVND (reference sequence). Between the trimmed V and J ends, which lost 0 bases and 6 bases, there was a span of 4 bases. This CDR3 comprises 12 residues.

This chain connects TRBV7-9 to TRBJ1-1; D unclear. In germline, CDR1 is SEHNR, CDR2 FQNEAQ (reference sequence). This CDR3 region has 12 residues. V dropped 4 bases and J dropped 10 bases, with 13 bases sitting between them. CDR3 protein: CASSYLTGGAFF. DNA of the CDR3: TGTGCCAGCAGCTACCTAACCGGAGGAGCTTTCTTT.

This chain connects TRBV7-3 to TRBJ1-5; tentatively, D is TRBD1 (5 bases). The CDR3 loop spans 14 amino acids. V lost 5 bases and J 4 bases, leaving 12 bases between the germline ends. Germline assignment: CDR1 SGHTA and CDR2 FQGTGA. The CDR3 DNA reads TGTGCCAGCAGCCCCGGGGGAGGGAATCAGCCCCAGCATTTT. It translates to CASSPGGGNQPQHF.

This chain connects TRBV19 to TRBJ1-6; 10 positions match TRBD1. The trim removed 5 bases at V and 0 bases at J, leaving 4 bases unmatched. In germline, CDR1 is LNHDA, CDR2 SQIVND (reference sequence). The CDR3 is 17 residues long. CDR3 DNA: TGTGCCAGTAGTCCGGACAGGGGGAGCTCCTATAATTCACCCCTCCACTTT. It is translated as CASSPDRGSSYNSPLHF.

This chain connects TRBV6-1 to TRBJ2-2; D ambiguous. This CDR3 is 15 amino acids long. Germline values: CDR1 MNHNS, CDR2 SASEGT. Trimming left V 1 base short and J 1 base short, with 7 bases between. CDR3 in DNA: TGTGCCAGCAGTGAAGTCCGGTTGAACACCGGGGAGCTGTTTTTT. Its protein product is CASSEVRLNTGELFF.

This clone was counted between two and nine times. V gene TRBV2 combines with J gene TRBJ2-5; 9 nucleotides align to TRBD2. The CDR3 totals 15 residues. The V gene's germline CDR1 is SNHLY and CDR2 FYNNEI. The V gene end was trimmed by 8 bases and the J gene end by 5 bases; junction bases not matched to a gene: 12. Written as DNA, the CDR3 is TGTGCCAGCGGTCCGGGACTAGCATTGGTCGAGACCCAGTACTTC. This translates into CASGPGLALVETQYF.

In nucleotides, the CDR3 is TGTGCTAGTGGTTTGGTACGTCGAGGACTCGTTACCGCGAACACCGGGGAGCTGTTTTTT. Protein product: CASGLVRRGLVTANTGELFF. The J gene is TRBJ2-2, the V gene TRBV12-5; TRBD2 is a possible D gene (5 bases). The CDR3 consists of 20 residues. V lost 0 bases and J lost 0, with 20 bases in between. CDR1 and CDR2 (germline): LGHNT, FRNRAP.

This clone showed up just once. This chain uses TRBV7-8 with TRBJ1-1; TRBD1 matches at 7 bases. The germline CDR1 and CDR2 sequences are SGHVS and FQNEAQ. V trimming: 2 bases; J trimming: 5 bases; junction bases outside the gene matches: 14. The CDR3 consists of 17 residues. The CDR3, as DNA: TGTGCCAGCAGCTTATACACAGGGGCCAATCTGGAGACTGAAGCTTTCTTT. It encodes CASSLYTGANLETEAFF.

The chain carries TRBV7-9 and TRBJ2-4; 8 bases match TRBD1. V lost 3 bases to trimming and J lost 2 bases; unmatched junction nucleotides: 15. Germline CDR1 SEHNR, CDR2 FQNEAQ (reference sequence). CDR3 length equals 19 residues. The CDR3 loop reads CASSFGGWTGNGTKNIQYF. CDR3 sequence (DNA): TGTGCCAGCAGCTTTGGAGGGTGGACAGGGAACGGGACCAAAAACATTCAGTACTTC.

The gene calls are TRBV7-3 and TRBJ2-1; maybe TRBD2 (6 bases). V lost 5 bases to trimming and J lost 15 bases, with 17 bases between them. This CDR3 region has 12 residues. Germline-derived CDR1 and CDR2 are SGHTA and FQGTGA. CDR3: CASSPQGTPWFF. CDR3 DNA sequence: TGTGCCAGCAGCCCCCAAGGGACTCCCTGGTTCTTC.

The CDR3 spells CASSIYATGPGNTIYF. DNA of the CDR3: TGTGCCAGTAGTATATACGCGACCGGACCTGGAAACACCATATATTTT. V is TRBV19 and J is TRBJ1-3; no definite D call. The V gene's germline CDR1 is LNHDA and CDR2 SQIVND (reference sequence). CDR3 length equals 16 residues. Trimming left V 2 bases short and J 2 bases short, with 13 bases between.

J is TRBJ1-1 and V is TRBV27; D might be TRBD1 (5 bases). Trimming took 3 bases from V and 10 from J, leaving 12 bases between them. The CDR3 contains 12 residues. Germline V lookup: CDR1 MNHEY, CDR2 SMNVEV (reference sequence). The CDR3 spells CASSLGSGGAFF. CDR3 sequence (DNA): TGTGCCAGCAGTTTGGGGTCGGGGGGAGCTTTCTTT.

V gene TRBV29-1 combines with J gene TRBJ2-3, with TRBD1 identical over 9 bases. The junction had 5 bases not matched to a gene; V was cut back by 7 bases and J by 3 bases. Germline values: CDR1 SQVTM, CDR2 ANQGSEA. This CDR3 is 13 amino acids long. DNA of the CDR3: TGCAGCGGTTACAGGGGGCATACAGATACGCAGTATTTT. This encodes CSGYRGHTDTQYF.

This clone was observed once. The chain carries TRBV18 and TRBJ2-2; D is tentatively TRBD1 or TRBD2 (7 bases each). This CDR3 contains 19 residues. V was shortened by 3 bases and J by 0 bases, with 20 bases between the two germline ends. Germline V gene sequence: CDR1 KGHSH, CDR2 LQKENI. CDR3 bases: TGTGCCAGCTCACCCATCCACTCGACAGGGAGGGCGAACACCGGGGAGCTGTTTTTT. Its translation: CASSPIHSTGRANTGELFF.

V gene TRBV6-2 or TRBV6-3 combines with J gene TRBJ2-7; D perhaps matches TRBD1 (7 bases). Trimming shortened V by 4 bases and J by 2 bases, and 15 bases separated the two germline ends. Germline V gene lookup returns CDR1 MNHEY and CDR2 SVGEGT. The CDR3 runs 15 residues. The CDR3 DNA reads TGTGCCAGCAGTTCCCAGGGGGGAACAGCCTACGAGCAGTACTTC. It codes for CASSSQGGTAYEQYF.

The chain combines TRBV7-2 with TRBJ2-3; perhaps TRBD2 as D (6 bases). CDR1 is SGHTA, CDR2 FQGNSA, per germline. The CDR3 sequence is 15 residues long. V was shortened by 2 bases and J by 2 bases, with 11 bases between the two germline ends. The CDR3 DNA reads as TGTGCCAGCAGCTTAAGTAGCGGCTACACAGATACGCAGTATTTT. Its protein product is CASSLSSGYTDTQYF.

The chain recombines TRBV2 with TRBJ1-5; D is unclear. V was clipped by 5 bases and J by 5 bases, with 7 bases between them. The CDR3 is 12 residues long. Germline lookup yields CDR1 SNHLY and CDR2 FYNNEI. CDR3 sequence: CASSLVDQPQHF. CDR3 nucleotide sequence: TGTGCCAGCAGTCTCGTTGATCAGCCCCAGCATTTT. The full variable domain, its missing parts supplied by reference TRBV2 and TRBJ1-5, is EPEVTQTPSHQVTQMGQEVILRCVPISNHLYFYWYRQILGQKVEFLVSFYNNEISEKSEIFDDQFSVERPDGSNFTLKIRSTKLEDSAMYFCASSLVDQPQHFGDGTRLSIL.

The chain has TRBV6-5 and TRBJ1-2, with 7 bases identical to TRBD1. The junction had 13 bases not matched to a gene; V was cut back by 11 bases and J by 4 bases. Germline CDR1 is MNHEY and CDR2 is SVGAGI. The CDR3 is 14 residues long. In DNA form, the CDR3 reads TGTGCCGGGTCCCTTACAGGGGCCTTCTATGGCTACACCTTC. Residues: CAGSLTGAFYGYTF.

The V and J genes are TRBV5-6 and TRBJ2-7; unclear D gene. The length of the CDR3 is 16 residues. Trimming cost V 3 bases and J 0 bases, with 16 bases left between them. Germline-derived CDR1 and CDR2 are SGHDT and YYEEEE. Here the CDR3 reads CASSWISETRSYEQYF. Here the CDR3 DNA reads TGTGCCAGCAGCTGGATTAGTGAGACTCGCTCCTACGAGCAGTACTTC.